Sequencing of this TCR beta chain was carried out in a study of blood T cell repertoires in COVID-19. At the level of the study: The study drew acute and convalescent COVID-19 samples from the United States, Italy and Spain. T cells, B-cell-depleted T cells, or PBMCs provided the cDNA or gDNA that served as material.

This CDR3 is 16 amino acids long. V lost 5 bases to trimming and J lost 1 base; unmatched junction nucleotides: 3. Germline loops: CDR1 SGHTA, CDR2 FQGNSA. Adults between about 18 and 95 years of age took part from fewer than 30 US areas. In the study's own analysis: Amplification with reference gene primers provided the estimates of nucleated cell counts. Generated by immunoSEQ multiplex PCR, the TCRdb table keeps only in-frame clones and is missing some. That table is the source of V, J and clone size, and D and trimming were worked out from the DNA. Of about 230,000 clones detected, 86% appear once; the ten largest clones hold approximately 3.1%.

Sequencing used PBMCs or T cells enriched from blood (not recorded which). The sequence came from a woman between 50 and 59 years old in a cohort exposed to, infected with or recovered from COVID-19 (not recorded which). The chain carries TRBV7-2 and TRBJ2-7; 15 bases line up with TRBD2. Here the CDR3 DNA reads TGTGCCAGCAGCGATGGACTAGCGGGGGGGTCCTACGAGCAGTACTTC. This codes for CASSDGLAGGSYEQYF.